The rows below give T cell receptor beta chains drawn from one sample of a study of shared clonotypes between healthy human individuals. The assay was immunoSEQ multiplex PCR, and TCRdb's table has in-frame clones only and misses some. The repertoire holds around 370,000 clones, with 90% to 97% as singletons. Sequencing was performed on memory CD8+ T cells sorted from blood. Receptors originate from a man under 40 in good health. Both conserved end residues are part of each CDR3. A D gene is named only where the DNA matches it firmly. Size is omitted from some rows. Given values are once, few, many or a class for expanded clones.

j_gene | abundance | d_gene | v_gene | CDR3aa | CDR3nt
TRBJ1-1 | - | - | TRBV14 | CASSQSGGGREAFF | TGTGCCAGCAGCCAATCGGGCGGGGGGCGCGAAGCTTTCTTT
TRBJ2-7 | - | - | TRBV5-4 | CASSLIGTGNEQYF | TGTGCCAGCAGCTTGATTGGGACCGGTAACGAGCAGTACTTC
TRBJ2-3 | - | TRBD2 | TRBV28 | CASSFPSSGSSTDTQYF | TGTGCCAGCAGTTTTCCCTCTAGCGGCTCTAGCACAGATACGCAGTATTTT
TRBJ2-3 | - | - | TRBV7-2 | CASSSYTDTQYF | TGTGCCAGCTCGTCTTACACAGATACGCAGTATTTT
TRBJ1-4 | once | TRBD1 | TRBV29-1 | CSGRQGFDEKLFF | TGCAGCGGGAGACAGGGGTTTGACGAAAAACTGTTTTTT
TRBJ1-1 | - | - | TRBV2 | CASSSNMNTEAFF | TGTGCCAGCAGTAGCAACATGAACACTGAAGCTTTCTTT
TRBJ2-7 | - | - | TRBV27 | CASSLGVRGATVEGTSYEQYF | TGTGCCAGCAGTTTGGGGGTTCGGGGGGCGACTGTGGAGGGGACCTCCTACGAGCAGTACTTC
TRBJ2-5 | once | - | TRBV18 | CASSPTEETQYF | TGTGCCAGCTCACCGACAGAAGAGACCCAGTACTTC
TRBJ2-7 | - | - | TRBV11-2 | CASSLSGGGPYEQYF | TGTGCCAGCAGCTTATCCGGAGGGGGCCCTTACGAGCAGTACTTC
TRBJ1-3 | - | - | TRBV10-3 | CAISGTAGNTIYF | TGTGCCATCAGTGGGACTGCTGGAAACACCATATATTTT
TRBJ1-1 | once | - | TRBV4-1 | CASSQDPRSVPANTEAFF | TGCGCCAGCAGCCAAGATCCCCGGTCCGTCCCTGCCAACACTGAAGCTTTCTTT